Below, 28 T cell receptor beta chains from the same sample are listed, as sequenced in a study of molecular identifiers for immune sequencing clone quantification. TCRdb fed the PCR reads into MiXCR, producing one record per CDR3 protein. The data contain approximately 500,000 distinct CDR3 sequences, 20% to 25% of them seen just once; the ten biggest clones take up approximately 0.8%. Sequenced input: naive CD8+ T cells from blood, with Jurkat cell RNA spiked in. Subset here: FACS-sorted CD8+CD4-CCR7+CD45RA+ naive T cells. These receptors were collected from a human donor in good health. Some libraries in this study had Jurkat cell RNA spiked in.

Turning to this clonotype: This clone may be a read error of a much larger clone one base away. V is TRBV4-1 and J is TRBJ1-3, with unresolved D. Germline-derived CDR1 and CDR2 are MGHRA and YSYEKL. The CDR3 covers 18 residues. CDR3 coding DNA: TGCGCCAGCAGCCAAGAAATCCCAGCGCCAGGCTCTGGAAACACCGTATATTTT. This codes for CASSQEIPAPGSGNTVYF.

This clonotype was seen many times. V usage is TRBV19 and J usage is TRBJ1-5; 10 bases fit TRBD1. Per germline, CDR1 LNHDA and CDR2 SQIVND (reference sequence). With V trimmed by 9 bases and J by 3 bases, 5 bases remained unmatched. The CDR3 has 14 residues. The CDR3 DNA sequence: TGTGCCAGCTGGGGACAGGGGAACAATCAGCCCCAGCATTTT. This sequence encodes CASWGQGNNQPQHF.

The chain is built from TRBV7-2 and TRBJ2-3; D may match TRBD1 or TRBD2 (5 bases each). Between the trimmed V and J ends, which lost 7 bases and 6 bases, there was a span of 17 bases. Looked up from germline, CDR1 is SGHTA and CDR2 is FQGNSA. The CDR3 has 14 amino acids. Here the CDR3 reads CASKTAPGPDTQYF. In DNA, the CDR3 is TGTGCCAGCAAAACCGCCCCGGGGCCCGATACGCAGTATTTT.

Written as DNA, the CDR3 is TGTGCCAGTAGTTCGTGGGAACAGGGGGATCAGCCCCAGCATTTT. It translates to CASSSWEQGDQPQHF. The chain recombines TRBV19 with TRBJ1-5; TRBD1 aligns across 8 bases. The V gene end was trimmed by 5 bases and the J gene end by 5 bases; junction bases not matched to a gene: 8. CDR1 and CDR2 (germline): LNHDA, SQIVND (reference sequence). The length of the CDR3 is 15 residues.

This clonotype was detected only once. This clone may be a read error of a much larger clone one base away. This sequence joins TRBV29-1 and TRBJ1-1, with 7 nucleotides matching TRBD1. Losses at the gene ends were 7 bases for V and 7 bases for J; bases not matched to a gene: 6. Germline V CDR1 and CDR2: SQVTM, ANQGSEA. The CDR3 spans 11 residues. CDR3 residues: CSADRAGEAFF. The CDR3 DNA reads as TGCAGCGCTGACAGGGCGGGTGAAGCTTTCTTT.

This clonotype was counted ten times or more. The chain has TRBV29-1 and TRBJ1-2; D uncertain. CDR3 length: 11 residues. Per the germline V gene, CDR1 is SQVTM and CDR2 is ANQGSEA. Trimming left V 4 bases short and J 5 bases short, with 8 bases between. In nucleotides, the CDR3 is TGCAGCGTTGTTGAGGGTTATGGCTACACCTTC. As protein: CSVVEGYGYTF.

The rearrangement links TRBV10-3 to TRBJ2-7; maybe TRBD1 (6 bases). Germline values: CDR1 ENHRY, CDR2 SYGVKD. The CDR3 extends over 13 amino acids. The ends were cut back, 10 bases at V and 3 bases at J, with 16 bases in the middle. In DNA form, the CDR3 reads TGTGCCAGCGGTGGGACACTCAACTACGAGCAGTACTTC. Its protein product is CASGGTLNYEQYF.

This clonotype was seen at least ten times. A junction boundary mismatches the germline segment, possibly from a read error. The gene calls are TRBV10-3 and TRBJ1-1; tentatively, D is TRBD1 (6 bases). Per the germline V gene, CDR1 is ENHRY and CDR2 is SYGVKD. This CDR3 comprises 14 residues. Here the CDR3 reads CAINEGQGIPEAFF. In DNA, the CDR3 is TGTGCCATCAATGAGGGCCAGGGGATCCCTGAAGCTTTCTTT.

This clonotype was counted many times. The chain employs TRBV7-6 and TRBJ1-5; 10 bases are shared with TRBD1. The CDR3 loop spans 15 amino acids. The trim removed 4 bases at V and 1 base at J, leaving 1 base unmatched. Germline V gene data show CDR1 as SGHVS and CDR2 as FNYEAQ. In DNA form, the CDR3 reads TGTGCCAGCAGCTCGGGACAGGGGAGCAATCAGCCCCAGCATTTT. Amino acids: CASSSGQGSNQPQHF.

This clonotype has a count of ten or more. This chain joins TRBV7-6 and TRBJ2-5; no clear D gene. Germline-derived CDR1 and CDR2 are SGHVS and FNYEAQ. The CDR3 runs to 16 residues. Trimming left V 1 base short and J 2 bases short, with 14 bases between. The CDR3 DNA sequence: TGTGCCAGCAGCTTAGGGGTAATGGTTCAGCAAGAGACCCAGTACTTC. Protein product: CASSLGVMVQQETQYF. The entire variable domain, with the rest obtained from reference TRBV7-6 and TRBJ2-5, is as follows: GAGVSQSPRYKVTKRGQDVALRCDPISGHVSLYWYRQALGQGPEFLTYFNYEAQQDKSGLPNDRFSAERPEGSISTLTIQRTEQRDSAMYRCASSLGVMVQQETQYFGPGTRLLVL.

This clonotype has at least ten counts. The chain carries TRBV12-3 or TRBV12-4 and TRBJ2-3; 13 bases are a match to TRBD2. The CDR3 is 18 residues long. Trimming cost V 6 bases and J 1 base; bases outside gene matches: 10. The CDR3 is CASSLGLAGVRGTDTQYF. The CDR3 coding sequence is TGTGCCAGCAGCCTCGGACTAGCGGGAGTAAGGGGCACAGATACGCAGTATTTT.

This clonotype was seen at least ten times. At one boundary the junction diverges from the germline segment, which might be a read error. The V and J genes are TRBV27 and TRBJ2-1, with 12 bases lining up with TRBD1. CDR3 size: 14 residues. In germline, CDR1 is MNHEY, CDR2 SMNVEV (reference sequence). The CDR3 is CASSPTLGTGGPIF. DNA for the CDR3: TGTGCCAGCAGTCCAACGTTGGGGACAGGGGGCCCAATCTTC.

This clonotype has ten or more counts. The J gene is TRBJ2-3, the V gene TRBV14; 11 bases agree with TRBD2. V lost 6 bases and J lost 3; bases outside the gene matches: 5. Germline V lookup: CDR1 SGHDN, CDR2 FVKESK. The CDR3 loop spans 15 amino acids. The CDR3 here is CASRPLAGATDTQYF. In nucleotides, the CDR3 is TGTGCCAGCAGACCACTAGCGGGGGCGACAGATACGCAGTATTTT.

V gene TRBV27 combines with J gene TRBJ1-2, with D unclear. The CDR3 consists of 13 residues. CDR1 and CDR2 (germline): MNHEY, SMNVEV (reference sequence). Trimming left V 4 bases short and J 3 bases short, with 9 bases between. CDR3: CASSSTVDYGYTF. CDR3 in DNA: TGTGCCAGCAGTTCCACGGTTGACTATGGCTACACCTTC.

This clonotype has just a few counts. This chain uses TRBV6-1 with TRBJ2-5, with a tentative D call TRBD2 (6 bases). Germline CDR1 MNHNS, CDR2 SASEGT. This CDR3 contains 16 residues. Trimming removed 1 base at V and 4 bases at J, with 16 bases between. The CDR3 DNA reads as TGTGCCAGCAGTGAAGAGTTTAGCGGATTTTTAGAGACCCAGTACTTC. Its protein product is CASSEEFSGFLETQYF.

This clonotype was observed at least ten times. The chain is built from TRBV7-3 and TRBJ2-7; possibly TRBD2 for D (6 bases). Germline CDR1 SGHTA, CDR2 FQGTGA. V lost 4 bases, J lost 1 base, and 11 bases lay in between. The CDR3 has 14 residues. The CDR3 nucleotides read TGTGCCAGCAGCTCGAAGACTAGATCCTACGAGCAGTACTTC. Translation gives CASSSKTRSYEQYF. Full variable domain (rest looked up from reference TRBV7-3 and TRBJ2-7): GAGVSQTPSNKVTEKGKYVELRCDPISGHTALYWYRQSLGQGPEFLIYFQGTGAADDSGLPNDRFFAVRPEGSVSTLKIQRTERGDSAVYLCASSSKTRSYEQYFGPGTRLTVT.

This clonotype appeared many times. The V gene is TRBV19, the J gene TRBJ1-5, with D perhaps matching TRBD1 (6 bases). V was shortened by 6 bases and J by 4 bases, with 19 bases between the two germline ends. This CDR3 comprises 16 residues. Germline values: CDR1 LNHDA, CDR2 SQIVND (reference sequence). The CDR3 spells CASSPGVRGFNQPQHF. The CDR3 nucleotides read TGTGCCAGTAGCCCAGGGGTGCGGGGGTTTAATCAGCCCCAGCATTTT.

Comment on this clonotype: A much bigger clone sits one base away, suggesting this may be a read error. The chain employs TRBV7-6 and TRBJ1-5; D is unclear. The CDR3 consists of 18 residues. Germline CDR1 is SGHVS and CDR2 is FNYEAQ. CDR3 nucleotides: TGTGCCAGCAGCTTAGTAGCGGATAGCCATTATAGCAATCAGCCCCGGCATTTT. As protein: CASSLVADSHYSNQPRHF.

The gene calls are TRBV27 and TRBJ2-7; D gene ambiguous. This CDR3 spans 16 amino acids. The V and J ends lost 6 bases and 2 bases respectively, with 20 bases between them. Looked up from germline, CDR1 is MNHEY and CDR2 is SMNVEV (reference sequence). For the CDR3, the DNA is TGTGCCAGCAGAACCCGGCTAGTAATGGGGACCTACGAGCAGTACTTC. Protein: CASRTRLVMGTYEQYF.

This chain links TRBV24-1 with TRBJ2-1; 7 bases are a match to TRBD2. The CDR3 is made up of 16 amino acids. The trim removed 5 bases at V and 0 bases at J, leaving 6 bases unmatched. Germline CDR1 KGHDR, CDR2 SFDVKD. In DNA form, the CDR3 reads TGTGCCACCAGTGGTAGACTAGCCAGCTCCTACAATGAGCAGTTCTTC. Protein product: CATSGRLASSYNEQFF.

This clonotype was detected once. A much bigger clone sits one base away, suggesting this may be a read error. The V and J genes are TRBV5-4 and TRBJ2-7; D is unclear. The germline V gene has CDR1 SGHNT and CDR2 YYREEE (reference sequence). The CDR3 has 13 amino acids. The CDR3 sequence: CAGSSSPSYEQYF. The CDR3 region has the DNA TGTGCCGGCAGCTCGAGCCCTAGCTACGAGCAGTACTTC.

This sequence joins TRBV4-3 and TRBJ1-2; D unclear. The V and J ends lost 0 bases and 5 bases respectively, with 13 bases between them. This CDR3 region has 15 residues. Germline CDR1 LGHNA, CDR2 YSLEER. This chain's CDR3 is CASSQDFRALYGYTF. The CDR3 region has the DNA TGCGCCAGCAGCCAAGATTTCCGGGCCTTATATGGCTACACCTTC.

This clonotype was found many times. This sequence joins TRBV4-2 and TRBJ2-7; D unresolved. Per germline, CDR1 LGHNA and CDR2 YNFKEQ. The V gene lost 1 base and the J gene lost 1 base, with 11 bases spanning the gap. CDR3 length: 15 amino acids. The CDR3 DNA sequence: TGTGCCAGCAGCCAAGGACCTAGAGCTTCCTACGAGCAGTACTTC. As protein: CASSQGPRASYEQYF.

Ten or more counts support this clonotype. The chain uses TRBV7-2 and TRBJ1-2; possibly TRBD1 for D (5 bases). V dropped 5 bases and J dropped 3 bases, with 19 bases sitting between them. The germline V gene encodes CDR1 SGHTA and CDR2 FQGNSA. The CDR3 covers 16 residues. The CDR3 reads CASSPLLDTNDYGYTF. In nucleotides, the CDR3 is TGTGCCAGCAGCCCCTTGTTGGACACGAACGACTATGGCTACACCTTC.

Many counts were recorded for this clonotype. The CDR3 DNA reads TGTGCCAGCAGCTTAGTTCCCGAGAACACTGAAGCTTTCTTT. Protein sequence: CASSLVPENTEAFF. The rearrangement uses TRBV7-2 and TRBJ1-1; no firm D call. Per germline, CDR1 SGHTA and CDR2 FQGNSA. V was pared by 1 base and J by 1 base, with 7 bases between. CDR3 length equals 14 residues.

Only a few counts were recorded for this clonotype. CDR3 region: CASSLEIRVGGETQYF. In nucleotides, the CDR3 is TGCGCCAGCAGCTTGGAAATCAGGGTAGGGGGAGAGACCCAGTACTTC. This chain uses TRBV5-1 with TRBJ2-5, with TRBD1 as a possible D gene (6 bases). The V end was cut by 0 bases, the J end by 4 bases, with 16 bases between. Per germline, CDR1 SGHRS and CDR2 YFSETQ. This CDR3 has 16 amino acids.

This clonotype was picked up many times. The rearrangement links TRBV14 to TRBJ2-3; D is ambiguous. The CDR3 is made up of 12 amino acids. In germline, CDR1 is SGHDN, CDR2 FVKESK. V was cut by 1 base and J by 4 bases, with 3 bases left in between. The CDR3 loop reads CASSQASDTQYF. Here the CDR3 DNA reads TGTGCCAGCAGCCAAGCTTCAGATACGCAGTATTTT.

This clonotype has ten or more counts. The J gene is TRBJ2-1, the V gene TRBV29-1, with D perhaps TRBD1 (6 bases). Per the germline V gene, CDR1 is SQVTM and CDR2 is ANQGSEA. The CDR3 runs 15 residues. Trimming stripped 7 bases from V and 3 bases from J, with 19 bases between. The DNA for the CDR3 is TGCAGCGGGGGCCCCGGGACAACCGGCTACAATGAGCAGTTCTTC. It specifies CSGGPGTTGYNEQFF.